The next 28 T cell receptor beta chains were all read from a single sample in a study of cytomegalovirus exposure and HLA in healthy donors (dated by TCRdb to 2017 to 2019). The protocol used for the library was the immunoSEQ multiplex PCR assay. For the multiplex PCR, a mixture combining 60 forward primers for TCR Vbeta segments and 13 reverse primers for TCR Jbeta segments was used. In TCRdb, the immuneACCESS table is reduced to in-frame sequences with V and J assigned. These tables do not hold every clone; where another copy was compared, an unresolved V gene accounts for under half, and the others remain unexplained. This sample holds 150,000 to 200,000 clones; 80% were observed only once. The ten largest clonotypes hold more than 1.1% of the sample. Sequencing input: PBMCs. These receptors were collected from a girl aged 10 to 17 in good health and CMV-seropositive.

The J gene is TRBJ2-1, the V gene TRBV19; 12 positions match TRBD2. CDR3 length equals 17 residues. Germline-derived CDR1 and CDR2 are LNHDA and SQIVND (reference sequence). V gave up 7 bases and J gave up 2 bases; unmatched junction bases: 9. CDR3 loop: CASNTGLAGATYNEQFF. Here the CDR3 DNA reads TGTGCCAGTAATACGGGACTAGCGGGTGCCACCTACAATGAGCAGTTCTTC.

This chain uses TRBV4-1 with TRBJ2-3; TRBD2 agrees at 11 bases. Germline assignment: CDR1 MGHRA and CDR2 YSYEKL. The CDR3 extends over 18 amino acids. V gave up 0 bases and J gave up 10 bases; unmatched junction bases: 15. CDR3 amino acids: CASSQDGDNLAGGDAQYF. CDR3 nucleotides: TGCGCCAGCAGCCAAGATGGGGACAATCTAGCGGGAGGTGACGCGCAGTATTTT.

The chain couples TRBV7-3 to TRBJ2-1; 7 positions match TRBD1. Unmatched junction bases numbered 7, after V lost 5 bases and J lost 0 bases. Germline values: CDR1 SGHTA, CDR2 FQGTGA. The CDR3 is made up of 16 amino acids. The CDR3 region is CASSARQGPSYNEQFF. Written as DNA, the CDR3 is TGTGCCAGCAGCGCTCGACAGGGTCCCTCCTACAATGAGCAGTTCTTC. Filled out from reference TRBV7-3 and TRBJ2-1, the complete variable domain reads GAGVSQTPSNKVTEKGKYVELRCDPISGHTALYWYRQSLGQGPEFLIYFQGTGAADDSGLPNDRFFAVRPEGSVSTLKIQRTERGDSAVYLCASSARQGPSYNEQFFGPGTRLTVL.

The chain uses TRBV6-6 and TRBJ2-7, with 12 bases lining up with TRBD2. Germline CDR1 reads MNHNY; CDR2 reads SVGAGI (reference sequence). The junction had 6 bases not matched to a gene; V was cut back by 9 bases and J by 0 bases. CDR3 length: 15 amino acids. The CDR3 loop reads CASTLGLAGSYEQYF. The CDR3 DNA follows: TGTGCCAGTACGCTGGGACTAGCGGGCTCCTACGAGCAGTACTTC.

The rearrangement joins TRBV12-5 to TRBJ2-3; 10 bases map to TRBD2. Germline CDR1 LGHNT, CDR2 FRNRAP. The V gene end was trimmed by 1 base and the J gene end by 4 bases; junction bases not matched to a gene: 2. The CDR3 contains 15 residues. CDR3 sequence (DNA): TGTGCTAGTGGTTTGGGGCTAGCGGGAGCAGATACGCAGTATTTT. Encoded protein: CASGLGLAGADTQYF.

This chain connects TRBV4-1 to TRBJ2-1; TRBD2 matches at 7 bases. Unmatched junction bases numbered 14, after V lost 2 bases and J lost 1 base. CDR1 and CDR2 from the germline V gene are MGHRA and YSYEKL. The length of the CDR3 is 19 residues. CDR3 amino acids: CASSQLVSGTGGSYNEQFF. In DNA, the CDR3 is TGCGCCAGCAGCCAATTAGTCAGCGGGACCGGCGGGTCCTACAATGAGCAGTTCTTC.

This clone was counted a few times. This sequence joins TRBV5-1 and TRBJ1-1; TRBD1 agrees at 8 bases. Germline V gives CDR1 SGHRS, CDR2 YFSETQ. J gave up 0 bases and V 4 bases, and 8 bases lay outside the gene matches. The CDR3 covers 16 residues. The CDR3 reads CASSAGQGMVNTEAFF. Here the CDR3 DNA reads TGCGCCAGCAGCGCAGGACAGGGAATGGTGAACACTGAAGCTTTCTTT.

V is TRBV6-5 and J is TRBJ2-1; 8 bases align to TRBD1. CDR3 size: 15 residues. Germline loops: CDR1 MNHEY, CDR2 SVGAGI. Losses at the gene ends were 0 bases for V and 2 bases for J; bases not matched to a gene: 0. The CDR3 here is CASSYSTGAYNEQFF. The CDR3 region has the DNA TGTGCCAGCAGTTACTCGACAGGGGCCTACAATGAGCAGTTCTTC.

The chain carries TRBV6-5 and TRBJ2-1; 7 nucleotides align to TRBD2. Germline V gives CDR1 MNHEY, CDR2 SVGAGI. The CDR3 totals 14 residues. The ends lost 9 bases at V and 3 bases at J; junction bases unmatched: 8. CDR3 amino acids: CASSWRELYNEQFF. The DNA of the CDR3 is TGTGCCAGTTCCTGGCGGGAGCTCTACAATGAGCAGTTCTTC.

The chain uses TRBV10-1 and TRBJ2-2; TRBD2 matches 7 bases. J lost 2 bases, V lost 0 bases, and 6 bases had no gene match. The CDR3 is made up of 17 amino acids. From germline, CDR1 is WNHNN and CDR2 SYGVQD (reference sequence). The CDR3 DNA reads TGCGCCAGCAGTGAGTCGTGGCTAGCGGTTAACACCGGGGAGCTGTTTTTT. This sequence encodes CASSESWLAVNTGELFF.

This clone has only a few counts. This sequence joins TRBV2 and TRBJ1-5, with 8 positions matching TRBD1. The germline V gene has CDR1 SNHLY and CDR2 FYNNEI. CDR3 length equals 17 residues. V lost 6 bases to trimming and J lost 0 bases; unmatched junction nucleotides: 10. The CDR3 region has the DNA TGTGCCAGCAGAGCACCGGGACAGGAATCTAGCAATCAGCCCCAGCATTTT. Translating gives CASRAPGQESSNQPQHF.

The chain has TRBV27 and TRBJ1-5, with D possibly being TRBD1 (5 bases). CDR1 and CDR2 from the germline V gene are MNHEY and SMNVEV (reference sequence). The CDR3 is made up of 13 amino acids. V lost 2 bases to trimming and J lost 7 bases, with 9 bases between them. The CDR3 region is CASSLDSGQPQHF. The CDR3 nucleotides read TGTGCCAGCAGTTTAGATTCAGGGCAGCCCCAGCATTTT.

The genes are TRBV7-8 and TRBJ2-3, with D possibly being TRBD1 (6 bases). The V and J ends lost 7 bases and 0 bases respectively, with 11 bases between them. CDR3 length: 14 amino acids. From germline, CDR1 is SGHVS and CDR2 FQNEAQ. The CDR3 DNA is TGTGCCAGCACCGAACAGGGTAGCACAGATACGCAGTATTTT. It specifies CASTEQGSTDTQYF.

V gene TRBV27 combines with J gene TRBJ1-2; no clear D gene. The CDR3 length is 13 residues. The ends were cut back, 5 bases at V and 6 bases at J, with 13 bases in the middle. Germline V gene sequence: CDR1 MNHEY, CDR2 SMNVEV (reference sequence). In nucleotides, the CDR3 is TGTGCCAGCAGTCCCCCGGGTTCTCATGGCTACACCTTC. Translating it yields CASSPPGSHGYTF.

The rearrangement links TRBV27 to TRBJ1-1, with 7 bases identical to TRBD1. This CDR3 region has 14 residues. CDR1 is MNHEY, CDR2 SMNVEV, per germline (reference sequence). J gave up 10 bases and V 4 bases, and 12 bases lay outside the gene matches. The CDR3 protein is CASSWGDSGEGAFF. The CDR3 nucleotides read TGTGCCAGCAGTTGGGGGGACAGTGGCGAAGGAGCTTTCTTT.

V usage is TRBV6-5 and J usage is TRBJ2-6; D might be TRBD1 (6 bases). Trimming removed 6 bases from V and 4 bases from J, with 13 bases in between. CDR1 is MNHEY and CDR2 is SVGAGI in the germline V gene. The CDR3 covers 15 residues. CDR3 region: CASSQGHSGANVLTF. DNA for the CDR3: TGTGCCAGCAGCCAGGGGCACTCGGGGGCCAACGTCCTGACTTTC.

The rearrangement joins TRBV2 to TRBJ1-1; maybe TRBD1 (6 bases). CDR3 length: 16 residues. From germline, CDR1 is SNHLY and CDR2 FYNNEI. Trimming removed 7 bases from V and 3 bases from J, with 21 bases in between. The CDR3: CASNRLQGGADTEAFF. The CDR3 DNA reads as TGTGCCAGCAATCGTCTCCAAGGGGGGGCTGACACTGAAGCTTTCTTT.

This chain connects TRBV5-1 to TRBJ2-7, with TRBD1 matching over 8 bases. The CDR3 runs 16 residues. Trimming removed 4 bases from V and 2 bases from J; junction bases left unmatched: 11. Per the germline V gene, CDR1 is SGHRS and CDR2 is YFSETQ. The CDR3 nucleotides read TGCGCCAGCAGCCCGGCCCCCCAGGGGGCCACCTACGAGCAGTACTTC. Translation: CASSPAPQGATYEQYF.

This sequence joins TRBV2 and TRBJ1-2; 8 bases match TRBD1. V lost 5 bases and J lost 8; bases outside the gene matches: 13. Germline assignment: CDR1 SNHLY and CDR2 FYNNEI. The CDR3 is 15 residues long. CDR3 DNA: TGTGCCAGCAGTCTTGGACAGGGTAGAGGTAGGGGCTACACCTTC. Protein product: CASSLGQGRGRGYTF.

The chain uses TRBV27 and TRBJ1-2; 8 bases are shared with TRBD1. CDR1 MNHEY and CDR2 SMNVEV come from the germline V gene (reference sequence). This CDR3 has 17 residues. The V gene end was trimmed by 0 bases and the J gene end by 3 bases; junction bases not matched to a gene: 9. The CDR3 region is CASSLSSTGTGDYGYTF. CDR3 DNA sequence: TGTGCCAGCAGTTTATCGAGTACCGGGACAGGAGACTATGGCTACACCTTC.

This clone came up once. V is TRBV2 and J is TRBJ2-7; 9 bases agree with TRBD2. Per germline, CDR1 SNHLY and CDR2 FYNNEI. The CDR3 contains 14 residues. After removal of 7 bases from V and 0 bases from J, the junction contained 4 bases not matched to a gene. This CDR3 is CASKRTSASYEQYF. In DNA, the CDR3 is TGTGCCAGCAAACGGACTAGCGCCTCCTACGAGCAGTACTTC.

This clone was seen once. This chain joins TRBV6-1 and TRBJ2-7; 12 bases are a match to TRBD2. The J segment lost 7 bases and the V segment lost 5 bases, leaving 9 bases of the junction unmatched. Germline V gene sequence: CDR1 MNHNS, CDR2 SASEGT. The CDR3 extends over 15 amino acids. The CDR3 DNA reads TGTGCCAGCAGTCTTCGGACTAGCGGGAATCTTGAGCAGTACTTC. Translated, it gives CASSLRTSGNLEQYF.

V is TRBV2 and J is TRBJ2-7, with TRBD2 matching over 9 bases. Trimming cost V 2 bases and J 1 base; bases outside gene matches: 3. The CDR3 runs 15 residues. Germline V gives CDR1 SNHLY, CDR2 FYNNEI. The CDR3 nucleotides are TGTGCCAGCAGTGAACAGACTAGCGGTTCCTACGAGCAGTACTTC. Encoded protein: CASSEQTSGSYEQYF.

The gene calls are TRBV2 and TRBJ2-1; D not resolved. Germline V gene lookup returns CDR1 SNHLY and CDR2 FYNNEI. The CDR3 is 11 amino acids. The germline V and J ends were trimmed by 3 bases and 12 bases, with 9 bases remaining between them. Here the CDR3 reads CASSEMRVQFF. Written as DNA, the CDR3 is TGTGCCAGCAGTGAGATGCGAGTGCAGTTCTTC.

This rearrangement joins TRBV5-6 to TRBJ1-2; perhaps TRBD1 as D (5 bases). The germline CDR1 and CDR2 sequences are SGHDT and YYEEEE. The CDR3 runs 15 residues. Trimming removed 0 bases at V and 0 bases at J, with 9 bases between. The CDR3 sequence: CASSLVTGANYGYTF. CDR3 nucleotides: TGTGCCAGCAGCTTGGTAACAGGAGCTAACTATGGCTACACCTTC.

The chain uses TRBV27 and TRBJ2-5; possibly TRBD2 for D (6 bases). Trimming left V 7 bases short and J 3 bases short, with 12 bases between. The CDR3 is 13 amino acids. CDR1 MNHEY and CDR2 SMNVEV come from the germline V gene (reference sequence). DNA for the CDR3: TGTGCCAGCAAGGGGTGGGGGGAAGAGACCCAGTACTTC. Translated: CASKGWGEETQYF.

The chain combines TRBV19 with TRBJ1-1; possibly TRBD1 for D (5 bases). CDR1 and CDR2 (germline): LNHDA, SQIVND (reference sequence). CDR3 length: 15 amino acids. V gave up 2 bases and J gave up 0 bases, with 10 bases separating them. CDR3 sequence reads: CASSITGQLNTEAFF. CDR3 nucleotide sequence: TGTGCCAGTAGTATAACAGGACAATTGAACACTGAAGCTTTCTTT.

Here the CDR3 DNA reads TGTGCCAGCGGTGCAGGGCTATTCACAGATACGCAGTATTTT. Encoded protein: CASGAGLFTDTQYF. V and J are TRBV25-1 and TRBJ2-3; perhaps TRBD1 as D (5 bases). In germline, CDR1 is MGHDK, CDR2 SYGVNS. Trimming took off 8 bases at V and 2 bases at J, with 14 bases between the two ends. The CDR3 spans 14 residues.